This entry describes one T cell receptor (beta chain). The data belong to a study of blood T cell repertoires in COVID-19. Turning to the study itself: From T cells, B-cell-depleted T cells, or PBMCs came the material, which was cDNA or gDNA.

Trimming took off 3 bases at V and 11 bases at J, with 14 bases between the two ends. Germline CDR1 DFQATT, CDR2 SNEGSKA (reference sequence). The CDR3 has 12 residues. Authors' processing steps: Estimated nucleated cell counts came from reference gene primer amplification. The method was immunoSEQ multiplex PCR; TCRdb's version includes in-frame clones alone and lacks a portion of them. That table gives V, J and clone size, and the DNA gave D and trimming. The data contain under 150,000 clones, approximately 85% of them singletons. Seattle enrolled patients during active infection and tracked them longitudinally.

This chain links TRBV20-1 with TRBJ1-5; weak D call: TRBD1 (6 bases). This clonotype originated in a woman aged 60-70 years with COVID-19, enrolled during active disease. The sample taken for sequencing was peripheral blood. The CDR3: CSASPGGTAQHF. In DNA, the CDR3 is TGCAGTGCTAGTCCTGGGGGCACGGCCCAGCATTTT.